These T cell receptor beta chains were read from a single sample in a study of blood T cell repertoires in COVID-19. Sequenced by immunoSEQ multiplex PCR; TCRdb stores in-frame clones only, minus some. The data contain around 220,000 clones, around 80% of them singletons. The sequencing input was peripheral blood. These receptors all come from a woman of 80 years or more with COVID-19, enrolled during active disease. Each CDR3 is given without its conserved first and last residue.

v_gene	j_gene	CDR3aa
TRBV6-6	TRBJ1-4	ASSYSWGGSEKLF
TRBV29-1	TRBJ1-2	SVLGGKRLPGYT
TRBV25-1	TRBJ1-2	ASRAAGWAGGYT
TRBV20-1	TRBJ2-6	SASIQRGNVLT
TRBV19	TRBJ1-2	ASSVGQGIGNGYT
TRBV27	TRBJ2-1	ASSFRVNTGNNEQF
TRBV24-1	TRBJ2-7	ATSGTSSYEQY
TRBV10-3	TRBJ2-2	AIREGTGGPELF
TRBV6-5	TRBJ1-2	ASSLNYRDGYT
TRBV14	TRBJ1-3	ASSRGPGNTIY
TRBV5-1	TRBJ1-3	ASSLDQGYGNTIY
TRBV5-1	TRBJ2-1	ASEIAGGSYNEQF
TRBV14	TRBJ1-6	ASSQDLVGGSPLH
TRBV5-6	TRBJ1-3	ASSPLGGNTIY
TRBV4-2	TRBJ2-5	ASSLPPTSGGSAQY
TRBV6-5	TRBJ2-7	ASSLLGEGAYEQY
TRBV28	TRBJ1-1	ASSFQMNTEAF
TRBV3-1/TRBV3-2	TRBJ1-5	ASSQDASLPQH
TRBV19	TRBJ1-1	ASSIAGLYTEAF
TRBV19	TRBJ1-4	ASAGELGKLF
TRBV5-8	TRBJ1-2	ASTRTRQGYGYT
TRBV2	TRBJ2-7	ASREGSYEQY
TRBV18	TRBJ2-2	ASSPGQVTGELF
TRBV11-2	TRBJ1-4	ASIGGPGRGRPTNEKLF
TRBV7-2	TRBJ2-5	ASSLAPSGGRETQY
TRBV5-1	TRBJ2-2	ASSLRVARGTGELF
TRBV18	TRBJ2-1	ASSPVGLAHSYNEQF
TRBV6-5	TRBJ2-7	ASRRGPGAYEQY
TRBV5-1	TRBJ1-4	ASSTDRNNEKLF
TRBV9	TRBJ2-4	ASSLAGRGKNIQY
TRBV5-6	TRBJ2-1	ASSLYRSSYNEQF
TRBV3-1/TRBV3-2	TRBJ2-5	ASTAGETQY
TRBV2	TRBJ1-1	ASSERRLAF
TRBV18	TRBJ1-1	ASSPPGSANTEAF